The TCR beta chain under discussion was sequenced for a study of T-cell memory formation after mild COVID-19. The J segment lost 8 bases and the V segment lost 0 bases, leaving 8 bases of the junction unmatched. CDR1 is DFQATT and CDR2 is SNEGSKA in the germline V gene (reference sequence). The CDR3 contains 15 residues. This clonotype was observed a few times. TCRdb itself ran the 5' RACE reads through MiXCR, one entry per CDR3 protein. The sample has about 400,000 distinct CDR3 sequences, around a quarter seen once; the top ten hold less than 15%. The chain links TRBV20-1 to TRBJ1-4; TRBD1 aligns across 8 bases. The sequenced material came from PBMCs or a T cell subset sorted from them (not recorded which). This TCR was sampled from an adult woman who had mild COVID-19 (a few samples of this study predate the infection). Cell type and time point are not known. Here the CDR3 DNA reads TGCAGTGCTAGAGACCCGAACCACAGGGGGGAAAAACTGTTTTTT. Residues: CSARDPNHRGEKLFF.